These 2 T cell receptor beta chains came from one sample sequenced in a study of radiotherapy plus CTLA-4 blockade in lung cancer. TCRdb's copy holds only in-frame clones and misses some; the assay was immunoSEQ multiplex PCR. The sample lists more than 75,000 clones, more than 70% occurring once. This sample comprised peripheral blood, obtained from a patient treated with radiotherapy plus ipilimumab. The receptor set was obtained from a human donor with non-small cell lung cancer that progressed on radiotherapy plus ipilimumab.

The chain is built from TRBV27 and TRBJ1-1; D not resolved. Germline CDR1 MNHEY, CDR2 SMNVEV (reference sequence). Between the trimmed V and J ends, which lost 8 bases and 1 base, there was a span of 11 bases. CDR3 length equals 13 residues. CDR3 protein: CASGLRENTEAFF. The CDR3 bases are TGTGCCAGCGGCCTGCGGGAGAACACTGAAGCTTTCTTT.

The CDR3 coding sequence is TGTGCCAGCAGTTTTGTAACCCAAGAGACCCAGTACTTC. Protein sequence: CASSFVTQETQYF. The gene calls are TRBV28 and TRBJ2-5; D uncertain. The V end lost 3 bases, the J end lost 1 base, and 6 bases lay between the germline ends. Per the germline V gene, CDR1 is MDHEN and CDR2 is SYDVKM. This CDR3 spans 13 amino acids.